This TCR beta chain came from a study of early T cells in non-severe SARS-CoV-2 infection. Study observations and caveats: Comparison of clonotypes with VDJdb favored anti-spike CD8 responses while missing private and CD4 specificities.

This clonotype was detected many times. Its antigen is not known. The CDR3 has 14 amino acids. J lost 9 bases, V lost 4 bases, and 11 bases had no gene match. Looked up from germline, CDR1 is SQVTM and CDR2 is ANQGSEA. MiXCR, run by TCRdb on the 5' RACE reads, gives a single entry per CDR3 protein. The sample lists 66,000 or so distinct CDR3 sequences; under 15% were seen once. J is TRBJ2-1 and V is TRBV29-1; TRBD2 agrees at 8 bases. This TCR came from an adult who was a healthcare worker with PCR-confirmed SARS-CoV-2 infection or an uninfected control (not recorded which). Input material: whole blood. The CDR3, as DNA: TGCAGCGTTGGCCCTGGCGGGAGGTACGGTGAGCAGTTCTTC. Translating it yields CSVGPGGRYGEQFF.